The T cell receptor (beta chain) under discussion was sequenced for a study of T cells in Graves' hyperthyroidism and ophthalmopathy. The study, taken as a whole, reports: Within blood appeared most thyroid clonotypes that had expanded above 0.001. Onset of ophthalmopathy came a median approximately 6 months after the model predicted it.

The study excluded patients with uncontrolled infection, other autoimmune disease, pregnancy or lactation. This clonotype was seen at least ten times. Its antigen is unidentified. Authors of the study amplified TCR beta CDR3 regions from RNA transcripts. First-round RT-PCR targeting the TCR CDR3 was performed with the HTBI primer set. TCRdb independently ran MiXCR on the multiplex PCR reads; one entry per CDR3 protein. The data contain some 500,000 distinct CDR3 sequences, roughly an eighth of them singletons. Sequenced input: blood. The TCR was taken from a woman aged 18-29 years with Graves' hyperthyroidism.

The CDR3 sequence: CASSLAGNYEQYF. CDR3 nucleotides: TGTGCCAGCAGTTTGGCAGGGAACTACGAGCAGTACTTC. The chain uses TRBV27 and TRBJ2-7; the D gene is possibly TRBD1 (5 bases). The length of the CDR3 is 13 residues. From germline, CDR1 is MNHEY and CDR2 SMNVEV (reference sequence). Deletions cut 3 bases from V and 3 bases from J, with 9 bases between.